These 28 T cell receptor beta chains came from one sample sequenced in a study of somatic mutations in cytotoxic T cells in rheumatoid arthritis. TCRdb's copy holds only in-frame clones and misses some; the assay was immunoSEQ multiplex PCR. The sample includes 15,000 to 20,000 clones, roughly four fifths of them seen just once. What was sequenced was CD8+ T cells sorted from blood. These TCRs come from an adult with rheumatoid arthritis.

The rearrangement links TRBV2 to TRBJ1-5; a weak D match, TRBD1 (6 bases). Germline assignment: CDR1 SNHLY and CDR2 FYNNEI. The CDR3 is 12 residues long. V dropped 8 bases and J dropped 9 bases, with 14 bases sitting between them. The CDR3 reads CASRGGLTPQHF. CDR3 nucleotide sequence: TGTGCCAGCCGGGGGGGGCTGACGCCCCAGCATTTT.

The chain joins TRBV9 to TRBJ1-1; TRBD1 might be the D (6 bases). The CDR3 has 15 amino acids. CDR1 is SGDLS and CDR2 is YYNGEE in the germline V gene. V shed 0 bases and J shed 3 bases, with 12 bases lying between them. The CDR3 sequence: CASSVAGGADTEAFF. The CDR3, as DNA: TGTGCCAGCAGCGTAGCCGGGGGCGCGGACACTGAAGCTTTCTTT.

This CDR3 reads CASSEALAGDSYEQYF. Here the CDR3 DNA reads TGTGCCAGCAGCGAAGCCCTAGCCGGGGATTCCTACGAGCAGTACTTC. The chain joins TRBV14 to TRBJ2-7, with D maybe TRBD2 (5 bases). The CDR3 covers 16 residues. CDR1 and CDR2 (germline): SGHDN, FVKESK. Trimming took 5 bases from V and 1 from J, leaving 18 bases between them. Supplemented by reference TRBV14 and TRBJ2-7, the full variable domain reads EAGVTQFPSHSVIEKGQTVTLRCDPISGHDNLYWYRRVMGKEIKFLLHFVKESKQDESGMPNNRFLAERTGGTYSTLKVQPAELEDSGVYFCASSEALAGDSYEQYFGPGTRLTVT.

The CDR3 spells CASTLSGSGETQYF. The DNA for the CDR3 is TGTGCCAGCACACTTAGCGGGAGCGGCGAGACCCAGTACTTC. This chain links TRBV28 with TRBJ2-5, with 9 bases that match TRBD2. From germline, CDR1 is MDHEN and CDR2 SYDVKM. J lost 5 bases, V lost 7 bases, and 8 bases had no gene match. The CDR3 spans 14 residues.

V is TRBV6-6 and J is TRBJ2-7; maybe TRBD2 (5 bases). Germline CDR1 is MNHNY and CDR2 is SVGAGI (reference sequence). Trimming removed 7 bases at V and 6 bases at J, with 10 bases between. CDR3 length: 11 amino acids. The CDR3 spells CASTTGGEQYF. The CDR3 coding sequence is TGTGCCAGCACCACCGGAGGCGAGCAGTACTTC.

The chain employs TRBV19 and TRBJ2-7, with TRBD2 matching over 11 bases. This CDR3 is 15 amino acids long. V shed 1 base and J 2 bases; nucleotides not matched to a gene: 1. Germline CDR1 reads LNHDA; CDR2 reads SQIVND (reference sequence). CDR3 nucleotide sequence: TGTGCCAGTAGTATAGGGGGACTAGCGGCCTACGAGCAGTACTTC. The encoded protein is CASSIGGLAAYEQYF.

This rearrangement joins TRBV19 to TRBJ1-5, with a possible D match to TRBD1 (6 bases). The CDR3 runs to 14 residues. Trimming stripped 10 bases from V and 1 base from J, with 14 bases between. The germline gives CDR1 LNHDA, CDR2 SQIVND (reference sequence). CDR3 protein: CATQGTPSNQPQHF. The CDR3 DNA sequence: TGTGCCACCCAAGGGACACCGAGCAATCAGCCCCAGCATTTT.

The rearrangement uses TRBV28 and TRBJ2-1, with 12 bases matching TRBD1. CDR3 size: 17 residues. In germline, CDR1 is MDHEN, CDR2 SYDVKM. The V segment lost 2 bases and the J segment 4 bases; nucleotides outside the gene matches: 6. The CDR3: CASSLRPGQGAYNEQFF. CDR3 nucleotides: TGTGCCAGCAGTTTACGTCCGGGACAGGGGGCGTACAATGAGCAGTTCTTC.

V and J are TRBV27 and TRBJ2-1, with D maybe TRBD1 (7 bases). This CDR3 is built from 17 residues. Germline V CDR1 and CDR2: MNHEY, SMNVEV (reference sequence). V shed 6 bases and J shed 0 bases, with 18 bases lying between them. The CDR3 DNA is TGTGCCAGCAGCTTTACCGCGGGACAGAGCTCCTACAATGAGCAGTTCTTC. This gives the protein CASSFTAGQSSYNEQFF.

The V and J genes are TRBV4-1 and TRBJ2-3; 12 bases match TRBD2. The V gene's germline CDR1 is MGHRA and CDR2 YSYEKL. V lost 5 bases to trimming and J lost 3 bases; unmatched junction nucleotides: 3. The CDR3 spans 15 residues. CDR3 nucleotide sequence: TGCGCCAGCAGCTACGGGACTAGCGGGACAGATACGCAGTATTTT. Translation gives CASSYGTSGTDTQYF.

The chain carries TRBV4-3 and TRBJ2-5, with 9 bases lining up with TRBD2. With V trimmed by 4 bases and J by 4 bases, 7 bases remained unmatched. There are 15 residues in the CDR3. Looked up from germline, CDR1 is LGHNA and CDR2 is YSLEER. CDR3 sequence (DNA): TGCGCCAGCAGCCTGGATAGCGGGAGCGGAGAGACCCAGTACTTC. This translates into CASSLDSGSGETQYF.

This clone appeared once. As DNA, the CDR3 is TGCGCCAGCAGCCCGTCGGATCTCGGCCAAGAGACCCAGTACTTC. It translates to CASSPSDLGQETQYF. V usage is TRBV4-1 and J usage is TRBJ2-5; no reliable D call. This CDR3 has 15 amino acids. Germline-derived CDR1 and CDR2 are MGHRA and YSYEKL. V gave up 4 bases and J gave up 1 base, with 13 bases separating them.

The CDR3 DNA sequence: TGTGCCAGCAGCTTACTTAGCGGAAGGAACGAAGCTTTCTTT. It yields the protein CASSLLSGRNEAFF. The chain joins TRBV7-6 to TRBJ1-1; D unclear. V was shortened by 2 bases and J by 8 bases, with 15 bases between the two germline ends. Germline values: CDR1 SGHVS, CDR2 FNYEAQ. The CDR3 has 14 amino acids.

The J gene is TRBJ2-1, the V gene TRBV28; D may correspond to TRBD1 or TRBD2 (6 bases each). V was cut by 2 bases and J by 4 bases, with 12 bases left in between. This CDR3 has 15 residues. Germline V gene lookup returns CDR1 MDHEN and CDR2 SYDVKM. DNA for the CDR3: TGTGCCAGCAGTTTAGGGGGGCGCCAATACAATGAGCAGTTCTTC. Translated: CASSLGGRQYNEQFF.

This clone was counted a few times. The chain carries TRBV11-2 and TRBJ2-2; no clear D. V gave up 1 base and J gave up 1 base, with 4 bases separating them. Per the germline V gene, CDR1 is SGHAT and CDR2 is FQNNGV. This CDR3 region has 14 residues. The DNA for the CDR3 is TGTGCCAGCAGCTTAGGGTGGAACACCGGGGAGCTGTTTTTT. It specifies CASSLGWNTGELFF.

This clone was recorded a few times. The CDR3 is CASSVSGNRQETQYF. The CDR3 DNA sequence: TGTGCCAGCAGCGTTAGCGGAAACAGACAAGAGACCCAGTACTTC. The rearrangement links TRBV9 to TRBJ2-5; a weak D match, TRBD2 (6 bases). Trimming cost V 2 bases and J 2 bases, with 13 bases left between them. The CDR3 totals 15 residues. Per germline, CDR1 SGDLS and CDR2 YYNGEE.

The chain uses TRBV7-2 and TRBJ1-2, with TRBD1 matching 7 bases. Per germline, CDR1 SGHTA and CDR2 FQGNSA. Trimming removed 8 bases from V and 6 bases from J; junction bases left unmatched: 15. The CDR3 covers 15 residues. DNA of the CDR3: TGTGCCAGCCAGGGGGGGGACAGTCTGTTGGATGGCTACACCTTC. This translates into CASQGGDSLLDGYTF.

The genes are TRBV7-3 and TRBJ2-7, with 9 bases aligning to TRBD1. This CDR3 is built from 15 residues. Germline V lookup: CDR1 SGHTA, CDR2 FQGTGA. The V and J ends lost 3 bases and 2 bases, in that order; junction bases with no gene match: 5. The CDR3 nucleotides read TGTGCCAGCAGCTTCGGGACAGGGAGTGCCTACGAGCAGTACTTC. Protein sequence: CASSFGTGSAYEQYF.

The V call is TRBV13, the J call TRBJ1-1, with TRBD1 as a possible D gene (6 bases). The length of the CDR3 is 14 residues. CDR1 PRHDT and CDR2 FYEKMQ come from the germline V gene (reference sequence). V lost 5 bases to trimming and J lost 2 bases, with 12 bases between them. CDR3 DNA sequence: TGTGCCAGCAGCCAGGGGTCACCAAACACTGAAGCTTTCTTT. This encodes CASSQGSPNTEAFF.

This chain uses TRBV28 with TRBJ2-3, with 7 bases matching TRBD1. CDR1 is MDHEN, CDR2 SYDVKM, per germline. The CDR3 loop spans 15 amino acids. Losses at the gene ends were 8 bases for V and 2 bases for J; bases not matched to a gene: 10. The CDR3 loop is CASAGQVTSTDTQYF. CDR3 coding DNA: TGTGCCAGCGCCGGACAGGTCACCTCCACAGATACGCAGTATTTT.

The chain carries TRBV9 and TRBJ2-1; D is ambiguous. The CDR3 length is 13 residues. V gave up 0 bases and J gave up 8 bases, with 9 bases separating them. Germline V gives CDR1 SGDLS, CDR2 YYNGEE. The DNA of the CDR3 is TGTGCCAGCAGCGTAGTGCCAGCCGATGAGCAGTTCTTC. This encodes CASSVVPADEQFF.

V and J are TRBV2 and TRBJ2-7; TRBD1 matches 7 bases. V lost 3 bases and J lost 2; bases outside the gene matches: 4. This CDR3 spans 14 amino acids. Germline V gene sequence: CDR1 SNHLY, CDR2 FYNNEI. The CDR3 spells CASSDARGTYEQYF. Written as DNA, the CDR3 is TGTGCCAGCAGTGATGCCAGGGGGACCTACGAGCAGTACTTC.

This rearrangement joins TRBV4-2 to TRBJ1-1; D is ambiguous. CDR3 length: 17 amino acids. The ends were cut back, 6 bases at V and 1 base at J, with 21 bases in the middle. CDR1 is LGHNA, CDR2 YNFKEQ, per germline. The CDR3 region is CASSWVLADDPNTEAFF. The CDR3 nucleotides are TGTGCCAGCAGTTGGGTATTGGCAGATGACCCGAACACTGAAGCTTTCTTT.

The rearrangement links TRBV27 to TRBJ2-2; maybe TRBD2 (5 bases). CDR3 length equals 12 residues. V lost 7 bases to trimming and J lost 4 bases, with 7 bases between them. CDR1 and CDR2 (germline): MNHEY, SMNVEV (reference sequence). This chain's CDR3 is CASKAGTGELFF. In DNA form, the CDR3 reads TGTGCCAGCAAGGCGGGCACCGGGGAGCTGTTTTTT.

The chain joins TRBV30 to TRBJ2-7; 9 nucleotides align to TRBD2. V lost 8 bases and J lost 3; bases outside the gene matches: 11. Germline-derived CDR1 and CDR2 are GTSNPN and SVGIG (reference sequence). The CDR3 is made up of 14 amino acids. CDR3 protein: CAGSWTSAFYEQYF. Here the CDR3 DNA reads TGTGCCGGGTCCTGGACTAGCGCATTCTACGAGCAGTACTTC.

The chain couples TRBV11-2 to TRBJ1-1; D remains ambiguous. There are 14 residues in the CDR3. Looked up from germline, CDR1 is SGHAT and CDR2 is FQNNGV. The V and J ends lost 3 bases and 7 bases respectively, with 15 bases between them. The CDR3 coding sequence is TGTGCCAGCAGCTTTTTACGGGAAAGGGTTGAAGCTTTCTTT. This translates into CASSFLRERVEAFF. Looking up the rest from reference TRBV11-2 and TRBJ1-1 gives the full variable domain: EAGVAQSPRYKIIEKRQSVAFWCNPISGHATLYWYQQILGQGPKLLIQFQNNGVVDDSQLPKDRFSAERLKGVDSTLKIQPAKLEDSAVYLCASSFLRERVEAFFGQGTRLTVV.

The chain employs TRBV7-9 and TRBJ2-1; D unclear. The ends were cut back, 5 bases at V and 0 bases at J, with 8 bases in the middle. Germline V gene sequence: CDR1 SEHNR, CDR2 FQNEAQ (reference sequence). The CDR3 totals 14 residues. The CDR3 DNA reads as TGTGCCAGCAGCGGGATGAGCTCCTACAATGAGCAGTTCTTC. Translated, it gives CASSGMSSYNEQFF.

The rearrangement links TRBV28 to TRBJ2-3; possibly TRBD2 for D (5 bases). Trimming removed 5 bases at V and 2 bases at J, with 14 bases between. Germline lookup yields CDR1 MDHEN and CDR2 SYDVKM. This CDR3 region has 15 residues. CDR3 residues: CASSHRLDFTDTQYF. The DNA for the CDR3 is TGTGCCAGCAGTCACCGGTTGGACTTCACAGATACGCAGTATTTT.